These 20 T cell receptor beta chains were all obtained from the same sample, sequenced in a study of cytomegalovirus exposure and HLA in healthy donors (TCRdb year 2017). The library was produced with the immunoSEQ multiplex PCR assay. For the multiplex PCR, a mixture combining 60 forward primers for TCR Vbeta segments and 13 reverse primers for TCR Jbeta segments was used. Here the immuneACCESS table is served through TCRdb, limited to in-frame sequences with V and J called. Missing clones are a known gap in these copies; in checked studies unresolved V genes cover under half, and the rest lacks a known reason. The sample has approximately 95,000 clones on record, 75% to 85% of them singletons. Approximately 10% of the sample is in the top ten clones. Sequences were obtained from PBMCs. These receptors came from a man aged 18 to 30 in good health and CMV-seropositive.

The gene calls are TRBV20-1 and TRBJ1-4; D not certain. CDR1 is DFQATT and CDR2 is SNEGSKA in the germline V gene (reference sequence). V dropped 8 bases and J dropped 0 bases, with 4 bases sitting between them. The CDR3 totals 11 residues. CDR3 residues: CSYATNEKLFF. The CDR3 nucleotides read TGCAGTTATGCAACTAATGAAAAACTGTTTTTT.

The rearrangement links TRBV25-1 to TRBJ2-5; D may be TRBD1 (6 bases). Germline V gives CDR1 MGHDK, CDR2 SYGVNS. V was shortened by 5 bases and J by 4 bases, with 14 bases between the two germline ends. This CDR3 spans 14 amino acids. The DNA of the CDR3 is TGTGCCAGCAGTCCCAGGGGAGTGGGAGAGACCCAGTACTTC. This codes for CASSPRGVGETQYF.

The V and J genes are TRBV6-1 and TRBJ2-7; 9 bases line up with TRBD1. Trimming took 7 bases from V and 0 from J; bases not matched to a gene: 7. Germline V gene sequence: CDR1 MNHNS, CDR2 SASEGT. The CDR3 covers 15 residues. The CDR3 DNA sequence: TGTGCCAGCACCGTGTTGACAGGGGGCTCCTACGAGCAGTACTTC. This sequence encodes CASTVLTGGSYEQYF.

The V and J genes are TRBV12-5 and TRBJ2-1; D is perhaps TRBD1 (5 bases). CDR1 and CDR2 (germline): LGHNT, FRNRAP. The CDR3 spans 13 residues. With 2 bases removed from V and 9 bases from J, the gap between germline ends came to 11 bases. The chain's CDR3 is CASGLSTVGEQFF. For the CDR3, the DNA is TGTGCTAGTGGTTTGTCGACAGTGGGTGAGCAGTTCTTC.

The CDR3: CAISGTEPNEQFF. The CDR3 bases are TGTGCCATCAGCGGGACAGAACCAAATGAGCAGTTCTTC. The gene calls are TRBV10-3 and TRBJ2-1; 7 bases align to TRBD1. The CDR3 consists of 13 residues. In germline, CDR1 is ENHRY, CDR2 SYGVKD. V was pared by 6 bases and J by 7 bases, with 6 bases of the junction left unmatched.

The table lists this clone with a few counts. The chain recombines TRBV4-1 with TRBJ1-5; a weak D match, TRBD1 (5 bases). The V gene lost 0 bases and the J gene lost 1 base, with 10 bases spanning the gap. CDR1 and CDR2 from the germline V gene are MGHRA and YSYEKL. The CDR3 is 16 residues long. The CDR3 nucleotides are TGCGCCAGCAGCCAAGAGGAGGGGTTAAGCAATCAGCCCCAGCATTTT. This translates into CASSQEEGLSNQPQHF.

The chain has TRBV10-2 and TRBJ1-1; D is unclear. V was shortened by 6 bases and J by 9 bases, with 17 bases between the two germline ends. This CDR3 comprises 13 residues. CDR1 and CDR2 (germline): WSHSY, SAAADI. The CDR3 nucleotides are TGCGCCAGCAGCGATCTCGGGAGAGGGAAAGCTTTCTTT. It translates to CASSDLGRGKAFF.

The chain recombines TRBV10-3 with TRBJ1-4; D ambiguous. The CDR3 sequence is 14 residues long. Germline V gene lookup returns CDR1 ENHRY and CDR2 SYGVKD. V was clipped by 2 bases and J by 8 bases, with 12 bases between them. The CDR3 nucleotides are TGTGCCATCAGTGAGACCCGACAAGGAGAAAAACTGTTTTTT. As protein: CAISETRQGEKLFF.

This sequence joins TRBV5-1 and TRBJ1-1; D ambiguous. The V end lost 1 base, the J end lost 1 base, and 11 bases lay between the germline ends. The CDR3 spans 15 residues. CDR1 and CDR2 from the germline V gene are SGHRS and YFSETQ. Written as DNA, the CDR3 is TGCGCCAGCAGCTTGATGAGTCAGGCGAACACTGAAGCTTTCTTT. Protein sequence: CASSLMSQANTEAFF.

The count of this clone is one. The chain employs TRBV28 and TRBJ1-6; D is ambiguous. Between the trimmed V and J ends, which lost 7 bases and 5 bases, there was a span of 15 bases. This CDR3 has 15 residues. CDR1 and CDR2 (germline): MDHEN, SYDVKM. In nucleotides, the CDR3 is TGTGCCAGCACCCTTAGAACCCGCGATAATTCACCCCTCCACTTT. It is translated as CASTLRTRDNSPLHF.

As DNA, the CDR3 is TGCGCCAGCAGTGGGGGGATGAACACTGAAGCTTTCTTT. This sequence encodes CASSGGMNTEAFF. The J gene is TRBJ1-1, the V gene TRBV5-1; TRBD1 is a possible D gene (5 bases). With 5 bases removed from V and 0 bases from J, the gap between germline ends came to 8 bases. The CDR3 runs 13 residues. Germline V CDR1 and CDR2: SGHRS, YFSETQ.

This clone was counted once. The J gene is TRBJ1-2, the V gene TRBV11-2, with 7 bases that match TRBD1. From germline, CDR1 is SGHAT and CDR2 FQNNGV. After removal of 2 bases from V and 3 bases from J, the junction contained 6 bases not matched to a gene. CDR3 size: 15 residues. CDR3 region: CASSLRDRLHYGYTF. In DNA form, the CDR3 reads TGTGCCAGCAGCTTACGGGACAGACTGCACTATGGCTACACCTTC.

This clone was seen only a few times. The chain is built from TRBV2 and TRBJ2-7, with a weak D call TRBD1 (5 bases). The germline V gene has CDR1 SNHLY and CDR2 FYNNEI. This CDR3 region has 17 residues. V shed 3 bases and J shed 4 bases, with 22 bases lying between them. This CDR3 reads CASSDMTALEPPYEQYF. The CDR3 nucleotides read TGTGCCAGCAGTGATATGACAGCTCTCGAGCCCCCTTACGAGCAGTACTTC.

This clone appeared once. The CDR3 region is CASSLGGGGWEQYF. CDR3 nucleotide sequence: TGTGCCAGCAGCCTGGGGGGGGGTGGGTGGGAGCAGTACTTC. This chain uses TRBV27 with TRBJ2-7, with 7 bases identical to TRBD2. V gave up 6 bases and J gave up 7 bases; unmatched junction bases: 12. CDR1 is MNHEY and CDR2 is SMNVEV in the germline V gene (reference sequence). The CDR3 totals 14 residues.

The chain is built from TRBV2 and TRBJ2-2; no clear D. From germline, CDR1 is SNHLY and CDR2 FYNNEI. This CDR3 is built from 13 residues. V lost 7 bases, J lost 6 bases, and 12 bases lay in between. The CDR3 DNA reads as TGTGCCAGCACCCCCCTATCGGCCGGGGAGCTGTTTTTT. Its protein is CASTPLSAGELFF.

The chain couples TRBV5-1 to TRBJ1-2; the D gene is possibly TRBD1 (6 bases). This CDR3 spans 15 amino acids. Trimming left V 2 bases short and J 1 base short, with 12 bases between. CDR1 and CDR2 (germline): SGHRS, YFSETQ. CDR3 DNA: TGCGCCAGCAGCTTTCCAAACAGGGATAACTATGGCTACACCTTC. Translated: CASSFPNRDNYGYTF.

This clone was detected a few times. This chain joins TRBV6-4 and TRBJ2-2, with TRBD1 as a possible D gene (5 bases). Germline V CDR1 and CDR2: MRHNA, SNTAGT. The CDR3 has 13 residues. The V end was cut by 8 bases, the J end by 0 bases, with 7 bases between. The CDR3 spells CASSQANTGELFF. The CDR3 DNA reads TGTGCCAGCTCACAGGCGAACACCGGGGAGCTGTTTTTT.

V gene TRBV9 combines with J gene TRBJ2-7; D unclear. Trimming left V 0 bases short and J 0 bases short, with 13 bases between. The length of the CDR3 is 16 residues. Germline V gene data show CDR1 as SGDLS and CDR2 as YYNGEE. CDR3 DNA: TGTGCCAGCAGCGTAGGTGACACACTGAGCTCCTACGAGCAGTACTTC. This codes for CASSVGDTLSSYEQYF.

There are a few counts of this clone. This chain joins TRBV30 and TRBJ1-6; 8 bases agree with TRBD1. The CDR3 contains 14 residues. V gave up 0 bases and J gave up 7 bases; unmatched junction bases: 2. Looked up from germline, CDR1 is GTSNPN and CDR2 is SVGIG (reference sequence). As DNA, the CDR3 is TGTGCCTGGAGTGTAACAGGGGGGAATTCACCCCTCCACTTT. It specifies CAWSVTGGNSPLHF.

V is TRBV6-1 and J is TRBJ1-2; 7 nucleotides align to TRBD1. Per germline, CDR1 MNHNS and CDR2 SASEGT. The junction had 2 bases not matched to a gene; V was cut back by 6 bases and J by 1 base. The CDR3 extends over 13 amino acids. Here the CDR3 DNA reads TGTGCCAGCAGAGGACAGGTTAACTATGGCTACACCTTC. Translation: CASRGQVNYGYTF.